The 30 T cell receptor beta chains below were found in one sample sequenced in a study of CDR3 diversity in severe acne. TCRdb re-derived calls from the PCR reads in MiXCR, one entry per CDR3 protein. Here the sample spans more than 80,000 distinct CDR3 sequences, 45% to 50% being singletons. The sequenced sample consisted of blood. These receptors were obtained from a male donor with severe acne vulgaris.

This clonotype came up many times. The chain joins TRBV6-5 to TRBJ2-3; 8 bases fit TRBD1. Trimming removed 6 bases from V and 2 bases from J; junction bases left unmatched: 13. Germline V gene lookup returns CDR1 MNHEY and CDR2 SVGAGI. The CDR3 spans 17 residues. CDR3 nucleotide sequence: TGTGCCAGCAGACCCCTTTGGACAGGGATTGACACAGATACGCAGTATTTT. This gives the protein CASRPLWTGIDTDTQYF.

The V gene is TRBV7-9, the J gene TRBJ2-7; D not resolved. Trimming shortened V by 11 bases and J by 2 bases, and 13 bases separated the two germline ends. The germline V gene encodes CDR1 SEHNR and CDR2 FQNEAQ (reference sequence). CDR3 size: 12 residues. For the CDR3, the DNA is TGTGCCGTCGCACTCCTGCCCTACGAGCAGTACTTC. Amino acid sequence: CAVALLPYEQYF.

This sequence joins TRBV7-9 and TRBJ2-1; 11 positions match TRBD2. This CDR3 spans 15 amino acids. Germline loops: CDR1 SEHNR, CDR2 FQNEAQ (reference sequence). Trimming removed 5 bases from V and 10 bases from J; junction bases left unmatched: 10. In nucleotides, the CDR3 is TGTGCCAGCAGCCCGCCGACTAGCGGGATGGGAGAGCAGTTCTTC. Its protein is CASSPPTSGMGEQFF.

As concerns this clonotype: This may stem from a read error, because a much larger clone lies one nucleotide away. This chain connects TRBV7-2 to TRBJ2-7, with D hard to call. There are 13 residues in the CDR3. With 4 bases removed from V and 3 bases from J, the gap between germline ends came to 10 bases. Germline values: CDR1 SGHTA, CDR2 FQGNSA. CDR3 sequence reads: CASSSKWDYEQYF. CDR3 DNA: TGTGCCAGCAGCTCCAAATGGGACTACGAGCAGTACTTC.

V gene TRBV7-9 combines with J gene TRBJ2-3; D might be TRBD1 or TRBD2, each matching 5 bases. This CDR3 contains 14 residues. V was pared by 3 bases and J by 2 bases, with 9 bases between. Germline loops: CDR1 SEHNR, CDR2 FQNEAQ (reference sequence). CDR3 DNA: TGTGCCAGCAGCTTTCAGGGACCCACAGATACGCAGTATTTT. Translating gives CASSFQGPTDTQYF.

The chain employs TRBV6-1 and TRBJ1-2, with a tentative D call TRBD1 (6 bases). The CDR3 consists of 15 residues. The germline CDR1 and CDR2 sequences are MNHNS and SASEGT. Between the trimmed V and J ends, which lost 5 bases and 6 bases, there was a span of 19 bases. DNA for the CDR3: TGTGCCAGCAGTTTGACACAGGGTACCCTAGATGGCTACACCTTC. Protein product: CASSLTQGTLDGYTF.

The J gene is TRBJ2-1, the V gene TRBV6-5, with a tentative D call TRBD2 (7 bases). Trimming shortened V by 2 bases and J by 8 bases, and 13 bases separated the two germline ends. The length of the CDR3 is 14 residues. Per the germline V gene, CDR1 is MNHEY and CDR2 is SVGAGI. CDR3 nucleotides: TGTGCCAGCAGTTACGGGAGGGGGGGAGATGAGCAGTTCTTC. Translation: CASSYGRGGDEQFF.

The chain links TRBV12-3 or TRBV12-4 to TRBJ2-2; D unclear. The CDR3 has 13 amino acids. Trimming took off 6 bases at V and 5 bases at J, with 10 bases between the two ends. CDR3 bases: TGTGCCAGCAGCTTGTCTTATACCGGGGAGCTGTTTTTT. It translates to CASSLSYTGELFF.

This clonotype has a count of ten or more. The J gene is TRBJ2-3, the V gene TRBV29-1, with D possibly being TRBD2 (6 bases). The germline gives CDR1 SQVTM, CDR2 ANQGSEA. The ends were cut back, 4 bases at V and 2 bases at J, with 16 bases in the middle. The CDR3 totals 15 residues. The DNA of the CDR3 is TGCAGCGTTGGTCAAACGGGACTTTCCACAGATACGCAGTATTTT. It yields the protein CSVGQTGLSTDTQYF.

This clonotype was seen many times. The chain couples TRBV29-1 to TRBJ2-5, with 7 positions matching TRBD1. Germline values: CDR1 SQVTM, CDR2 ANQGSEA. The CDR3 length is 13 residues. The J segment lost 2 bases and the V segment lost 0 bases, leaving 0 bases of the junction unmatched. DNA of the CDR3: TGCAGCGTTGAAGAGGACAGGCAAGAGACCCAGTACTTC. It specifies CSVEEDRQETQYF.

V is TRBV25-1 and J is TRBJ1-2, with a possible D match to TRBD1 (6 bases). Germline CDR1 is MGHDK and CDR2 is SYGVNS. Trimming shortened V by 6 bases and J by 4 bases, and 27 bases separated the two germline ends. The CDR3 sequence is 18 residues long. The CDR3 reads CASSTRKPGGEWGYGYTF. CDR3 nucleotides: TGTGCCAGCAGCACACGAAAGCCGGGGGGCGAGTGGGGCTATGGCTACACCTTC.

Judged by abundance, this clonotype is medium-sized (0.01 to 0.1%). A read error may produce the germline difference seen at one junction end. The J gene is TRBJ2-2, the V gene TRBV7-7, with 8 bases identical to TRBD1. Germline lookup yields CDR1 SSHAT and CDR2 FNYEAQ (reference sequence). This CDR3 region has 14 residues. The CDR3 loop is CASSPGGYTGELFF. The CDR3 DNA reads TGTGCTAGCAGTCCAGGGGGCTACACCGGGGAGCTGTTTTTT.

The chain combines TRBV2 with TRBJ2-3; 10 bases align to TRBD2. The CDR3 contains 17 residues. Trimming removed 0 bases from V and 9 bases from J; junction bases left unmatched: 12. The germline CDR1 and CDR2 sequences are SNHLY and FYNNEI. The CDR3 nucleotides read TGTGCCAGCAGTGAAGCGCCGGCTAGCGGGAGTAGGGACACGCAGTATTTT. Its protein product is CASSEAPASGSRDTQYF.

This clonotype was seen more than once but under ten times. V gene TRBV2 combines with J gene TRBJ1-4, with D unclear. Trimming removed 7 bases at V and 7 bases at J, with 13 bases between. Germline V gene lookup returns CDR1 SNHLY and CDR2 FYNNEI. CDR3 length: 13 amino acids. The CDR3 spells CASIAGSREKLFF. The CDR3 DNA reads as TGTGCCAGCATCGCGGGGAGCCGTGAAAAACTGTTTTTT.

The chain joins TRBV7-2 to TRBJ2-7; D may be TRBD1 (5 bases). The germline CDR1 and CDR2 sequences are SGHTA and FQGNSA. CDR3 length equals 14 residues. Trimming cost V 1 base and J 5 bases, with 12 bases left between them. The CDR3 nucleotides read TGTGCCAGCAGCTTAGGTCAGGGATTCCACGAGCAGTACTTC. Encoded protein: CASSLGQGFHEQYF.

A note on this clonotype: The junction differs from germline at one of its ends, possibly a read error. The chain couples TRBV20-1 to TRBJ2-1; D possibly uses TRBD1 or TRBD2 (5 bases each). Per germline, CDR1 DFQATT and CDR2 SNEGSKA (reference sequence). This CDR3 comprises 14 residues. CDR3 in amino acids: CSAGAADTYNGQFF. CDR3 coding DNA: TGCAGTGCTGGAGCAGCGGACACCTACAATGGGCAGTTCTTC.

As to this clonotype: Compared with germline, one end of the junction differs, possibly owing to a read error. This sequence joins TRBV12-3 or TRBV12-4 and TRBJ2-7; the D gene could be TRBD1 or TRBD2 (6 bases each). The CDR3 sequence is 16 residues long. CDR3 coding DNA: TGTGCCAGCAGGGACCCAGCTAGCGACAGGACCTACGAGCAGTGCTTC. Translation gives CASRDPASDRTYEQCF.

The rearrangement uses TRBV20-1 and TRBJ2-6, with unresolved D. Germline assignment: CDR1 DFQATT and CDR2 SNEGSKA (reference sequence). Trimming left V 3 bases short and J 10 bases short, with 7 bases between. CDR3 length: 11 residues. CDR3 amino acids: CSARAANVLTF. The CDR3 DNA reads as TGCAGTGCTAGGGCGGCTAACGTCCTGACTTTC.

The rearrangement joins TRBV7-2 to TRBJ2-5, with TRBD1 matching over 9 bases. Germline-derived CDR1 and CDR2 are SGHTA and FQGNSA. CDR3 length equals 15 residues. V trimming: 5 bases; J trimming: 4 bases; junction bases outside the gene matches: 8. CDR3 sequence reads: CASSRGQGRGETQYF. The CDR3 region has the DNA TGTGCCAGCAGCAGGGGACAGGGAAGGGGAGAGACCCAGTACTTC. The full variable domain, completed using reference TRBV7-2 and TRBJ2-5, is GAGVSQSPSNKVTEKGKDVELRCDPISGHTALYWYRQSLGQGLEFLIYFQGNSAPDKSGLPSDRFSAERTGGSVSTLTIQRTQQEDSAVYLCASSRGQGRGETQYFGPGTRLLVL.

The rearrangement uses TRBV3-1 and TRBJ2-7, with 12 bases aligning to TRBD2. The V segment lost 4 bases and the J segment 1 base; nucleotides outside the gene matches: 2. CDR1 is LGHDT, CDR2 YNNKEL, per germline (reference sequence). The CDR3 loop spans 15 amino acids. The CDR3 spells CASSLLAGGSYEQYF. CDR3 nucleotides: TGTGCCAGCAGCCTACTAGCGGGGGGTTCCTACGAGCAGTACTTC.

This clonotype was detected ten times or more. This chain connects TRBV10-2 to TRBJ1-1; D possibly corresponds to TRBD1 (5 bases). This CDR3 has 12 amino acids. Trimming left V 1 base short and J 8 bases short, with 8 bases between. Germline V gives CDR1 WSHSY, CDR2 SAAADI. CDR3 residues: CASSEWGLEAFF. Here the CDR3 DNA reads TGCGCCAGCAGTGAGTGGGGCTTAGAAGCTTTCTTT.

This clonotype was seen once. In DNA, the CDR3 is TGTGCCACCAGCAGCACAGAGGGGGCCCAGTACTTC. Translating it yields CATSSTEGAQYF. This chain uses TRBV15 with TRBJ2-5, with D perhaps TRBD1 (6 bases). V lost 3 bases and J 9 bases, leaving 11 bases between the germline ends. The CDR3 has 12 amino acids. In germline, CDR1 is LNHNV, CDR2 YYDKDF (reference sequence).

This clonotype has a handful of counts. V usage is TRBV6-5 and J usage is TRBJ2-5, with D perhaps matching TRBD1 or TRBD2 (5 bases each). Germline V gives CDR1 MNHEY, CDR2 SVGAGI. The CDR3 consists of 14 residues. The ends were cut back, 4 bases at V and 5 bases at J, with 14 bases in the middle. CDR3 amino acids: CASSWAGSGETQYF. CDR3 nucleotide sequence: TGTGCCAGCAGTTGGGCAGGGAGTGGCGAGACCCAGTACTTC.

The chain carries TRBV10-2 and TRBJ2-2; TRBD2 aligns across 9 bases. Germline-derived CDR1 and CDR2 are WSHSY and SAAADI. This CDR3 is 16 amino acids long. Trimming took 6 bases from V and 3 from J; bases not matched to a gene: 8. The CDR3 reads CASRRDSGSDTGELFF. The CDR3 DNA reads as TGCGCCAGCAGGAGAGATAGCGGGAGTGACACCGGGGAGCTGTTTTTT.

As to this clonotype: A junction end diverges from the germline sequence, so it may reflect a read error. The V gene is TRBV20-1, the J gene TRBJ2-1; TRBD1 is a possible D gene (5 bases). CDR1 and CDR2 (germline): DFQATT, SNEGSKA (reference sequence). The CDR3 has 15 residues. The CDR3 DNA reads as TGTAGTGCTAGAGATAACGGGCGGTACAGGAATGGGCAGTTCTTC. This sequence encodes CSARDNGRYRNGQFF.

This clonotype was seen many times. The V gene is TRBV4-3, the J gene TRBJ1-3; D call uncertain. Germline lookup yields CDR1 LGHNA and CDR2 YSLEER. Trimming pared 5 bases from V and 3 bases from J, leaving 8 bases between. The CDR3 has 13 amino acids. The CDR3 nucleotides are TGCGCCAGCAGCAACGCGGGTGGAAACACCATATATTTT. Protein: CASSNAGGNTIYF.

This clonotype came up many times. This chain uses TRBV15 with TRBJ1-2; 8 nucleotides line up with TRBD1. CDR3 size: 13 residues. CDR1 LNHNV and CDR2 YYDKDF come from the germline V gene (reference sequence). The J segment lost 4 bases and the V segment lost 3 bases, leaving 1 base of the junction unmatched. CDR3 sequence (DNA): TGTGCCACCAGCAGGGGGACAGGCTATGGCTACACCTTC. Amino acids: CATSRGTGYGYTF.

This clonotype was seen many times. The chain couples TRBV9 to TRBJ2-1, with D perhaps given as TRBD1 or TRBD2 (5 bases each). The ends were cut back, 4 bases at V and 9 bases at J, with 14 bases in the middle. This CDR3 is built from 13 residues. Looked up from germline, CDR1 is SGDLS and CDR2 is YYNGEE. CDR3 amino acids: CASSLTSGTEQFF. The CDR3 DNA reads TGTGCCAGCAGCCTCACCTCAGGGACTGAGCAGTTCTTC.

This clonotype has just a few counts. The chain uses TRBV9 and TRBJ2-3; 8 bases agree with TRBD1. The V and J ends lost 3 bases and 1 base, in that order; junction bases with no gene match: 10. Germline values: CDR1 SGDLS, CDR2 YYNGEE. This CDR3 region has 17 residues. CDR3 sequence (DNA): TGTGCCAGCAGCGGGACAGGGTTTGTTGGGGGCACAGATACGCAGTATTTT. It is translated as CASSGTGFVGGTDTQYF.

This clonotype was observed once. The chain links TRBV7-8 to TRBJ2-7, with 7 bases matching TRBD2. Germline CDR1 reads SGHVS; CDR2 reads FQNEAQ. This CDR3 region has 14 residues. The ends lost 2 bases at V and 0 bases at J; junction bases unmatched: 1. The CDR3 nucleotides are TGTGCCAGCAGCTTAAGGGACTACTCCTACGAGCAGTACTTC. Protein: CASSLRDYSYEQYF.